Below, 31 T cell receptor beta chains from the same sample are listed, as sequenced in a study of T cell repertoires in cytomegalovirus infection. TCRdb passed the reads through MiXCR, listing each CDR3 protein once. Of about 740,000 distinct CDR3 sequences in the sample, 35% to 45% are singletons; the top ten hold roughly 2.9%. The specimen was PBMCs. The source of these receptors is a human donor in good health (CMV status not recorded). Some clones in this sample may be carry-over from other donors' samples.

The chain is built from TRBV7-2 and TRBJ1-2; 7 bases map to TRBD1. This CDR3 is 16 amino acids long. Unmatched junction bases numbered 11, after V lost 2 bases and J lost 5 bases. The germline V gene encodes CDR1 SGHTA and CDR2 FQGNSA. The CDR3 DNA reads TGTGCCAGCAGCTTAAACCCGGGACAGCCGTTTTATGGCTACACCTTC. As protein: CASSLNPGQPFYGYTF.

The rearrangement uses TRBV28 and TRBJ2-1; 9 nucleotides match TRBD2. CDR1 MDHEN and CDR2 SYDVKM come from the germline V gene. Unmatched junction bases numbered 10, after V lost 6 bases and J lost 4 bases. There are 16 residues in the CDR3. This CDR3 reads CASSPSGAYIYNEQFF. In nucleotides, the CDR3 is TGTGCCAGCAGCCCTAGCGGGGCCTATATTTACAATGAGCAGTTCTTC.

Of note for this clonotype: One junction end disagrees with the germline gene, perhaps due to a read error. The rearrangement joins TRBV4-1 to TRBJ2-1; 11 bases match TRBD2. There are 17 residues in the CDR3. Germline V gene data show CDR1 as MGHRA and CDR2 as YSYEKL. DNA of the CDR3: TGTGCCAGCAGCCGCGGAATAGCGGGGGGGCTTAGGTATGAGCAGTTCTTC. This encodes CASSRGIAGGLRYEQFF.

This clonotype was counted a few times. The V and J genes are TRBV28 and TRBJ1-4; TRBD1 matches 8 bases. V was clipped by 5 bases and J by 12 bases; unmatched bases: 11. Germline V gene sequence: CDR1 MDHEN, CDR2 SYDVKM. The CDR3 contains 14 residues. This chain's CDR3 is CASSPGQGGRQLFF. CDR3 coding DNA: TGTGCCAGCAGTCCCGGACAGGGTGGGCGGCAACTGTTTTTT.

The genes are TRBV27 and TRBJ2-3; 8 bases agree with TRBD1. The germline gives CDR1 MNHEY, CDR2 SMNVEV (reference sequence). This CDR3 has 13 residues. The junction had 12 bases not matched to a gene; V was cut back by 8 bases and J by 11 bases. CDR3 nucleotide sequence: TGTGCCAGCGCATGGATGGACAGGGACCTGCAGTATTTT. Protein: CASAWMDRDLQYF.

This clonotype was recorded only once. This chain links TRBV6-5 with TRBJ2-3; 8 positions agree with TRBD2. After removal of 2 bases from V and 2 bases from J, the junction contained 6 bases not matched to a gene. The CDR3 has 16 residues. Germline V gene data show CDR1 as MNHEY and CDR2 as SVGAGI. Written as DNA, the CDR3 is TGTGCCAGCAGTTACGAAGCGGGAGATAACACAGATACGCAGTATTTT. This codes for CASSYEAGDNTDTQYF.

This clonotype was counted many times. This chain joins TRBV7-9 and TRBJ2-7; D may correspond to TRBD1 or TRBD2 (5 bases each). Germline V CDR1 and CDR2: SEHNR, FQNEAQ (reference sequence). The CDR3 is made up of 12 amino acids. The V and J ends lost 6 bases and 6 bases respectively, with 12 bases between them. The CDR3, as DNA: TGTGCCAGCAGACCTGGGACGGGCGAGCAGTACTTC. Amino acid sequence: CASRPGTGEQYF.

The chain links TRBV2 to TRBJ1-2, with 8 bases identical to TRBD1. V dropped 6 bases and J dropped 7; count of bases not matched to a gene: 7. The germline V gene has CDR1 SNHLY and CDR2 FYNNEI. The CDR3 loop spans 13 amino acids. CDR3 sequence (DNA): TGTGCCAGCAGGGCGACAGGGGTTGTTGGCTACACCTTC. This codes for CASRATGVVGYTF.

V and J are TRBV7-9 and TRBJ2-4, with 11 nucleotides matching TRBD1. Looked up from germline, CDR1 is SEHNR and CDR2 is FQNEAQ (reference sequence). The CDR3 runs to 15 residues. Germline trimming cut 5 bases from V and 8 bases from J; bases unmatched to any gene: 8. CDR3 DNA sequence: TGTGCCAGCAGCCCACCGGGGACAGGGGGTTACATTCAGTACTTC. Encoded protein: CASSPPGTGGYIQYF.

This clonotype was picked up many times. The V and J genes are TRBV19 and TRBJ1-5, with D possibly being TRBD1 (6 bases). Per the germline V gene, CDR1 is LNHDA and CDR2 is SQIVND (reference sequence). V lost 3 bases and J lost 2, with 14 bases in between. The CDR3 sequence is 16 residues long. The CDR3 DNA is TGTGCCAGTAGTATCTCCATGGGGGCAGGCAATCAGCCCCAGCATTTT. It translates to CASSISMGAGNQPQHF.

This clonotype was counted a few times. CDR3 sequence: CASSLQWATEAFF. The CDR3 DNA sequence: TGTGCCAGCAGCTTACAGTGGGCCACTGAAGCTTTCTTT. The chain joins TRBV27 to TRBJ1-1; D remains ambiguous. This CDR3 has 13 amino acids. Per germline, CDR1 MNHEY and CDR2 SMNVEV (reference sequence). V lost 6 bases and J 4 bases, leaving 12 bases between the germline ends.

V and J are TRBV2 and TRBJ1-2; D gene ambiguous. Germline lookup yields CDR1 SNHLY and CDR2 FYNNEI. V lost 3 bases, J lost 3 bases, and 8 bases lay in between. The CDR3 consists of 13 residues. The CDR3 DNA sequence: TGTGCCAGCAGTGAGGTCCTGGACTATGGCTACACCTTC. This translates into CASSEVLDYGYTF. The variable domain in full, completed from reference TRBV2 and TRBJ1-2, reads EPEVTQTPSHQVTQMGQEVILRCVPISNHLYFYWYRQILGQKVEFLVSFYNNEISEKSEIFDDQFSVERPDGSNFTLKIRSTKLEDSAMYFCASSEVLDYGYTFGSGTRLTVV.

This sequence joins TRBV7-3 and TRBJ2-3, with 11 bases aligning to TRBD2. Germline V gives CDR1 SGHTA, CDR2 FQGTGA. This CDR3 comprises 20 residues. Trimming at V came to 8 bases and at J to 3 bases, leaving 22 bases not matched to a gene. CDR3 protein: CASALRPASGGPWITDTQYF. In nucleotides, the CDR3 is TGTGCCAGCGCTCTCCGCCCGGCTAGCGGGGGGCCCTGGATAACAGATACGCAGTATTTT.

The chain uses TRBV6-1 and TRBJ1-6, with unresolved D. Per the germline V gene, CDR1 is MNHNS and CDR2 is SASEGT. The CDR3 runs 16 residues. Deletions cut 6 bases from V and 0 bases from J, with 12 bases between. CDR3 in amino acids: CASRPNWSSYNSPLHF. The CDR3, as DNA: TGTGCCAGCAGACCCAATTGGAGCTCCTATAATTCACCCCTCCACTTT.

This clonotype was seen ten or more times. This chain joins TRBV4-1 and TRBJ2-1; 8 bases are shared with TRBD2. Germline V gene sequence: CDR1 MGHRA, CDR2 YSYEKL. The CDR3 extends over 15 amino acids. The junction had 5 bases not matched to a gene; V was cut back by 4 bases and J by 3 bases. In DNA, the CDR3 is TGCGCCAGCAGCCCCTCGGGACTAGACTACAATGAGCAGTTCTTC. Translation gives CASSPSGLDYNEQFF.

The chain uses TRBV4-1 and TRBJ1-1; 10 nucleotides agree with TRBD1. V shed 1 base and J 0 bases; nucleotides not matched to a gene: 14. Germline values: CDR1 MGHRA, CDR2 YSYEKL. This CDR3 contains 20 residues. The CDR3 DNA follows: TGCGCCAGCAGCCAAGCCGGGACAGGGGACCAATCCCCCCTGAACACTGAAGCTTTCTTT. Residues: CASSQAGTGDQSPLNTEAFF.

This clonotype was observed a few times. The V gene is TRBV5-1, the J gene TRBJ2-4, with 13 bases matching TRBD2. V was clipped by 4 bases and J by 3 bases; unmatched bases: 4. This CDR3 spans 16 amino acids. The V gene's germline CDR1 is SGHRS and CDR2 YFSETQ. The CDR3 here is CASSPGLAGVKNIQYF. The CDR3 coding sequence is TGCGCCAGCAGCCCAGGACTAGCGGGAGTCAAAAACATTCAGTACTTC. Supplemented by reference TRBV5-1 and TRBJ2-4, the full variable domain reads KAGVTQTPRYLIKTRGQQVTLSCSPISGHRSVSWYQQTPGQGLQFLFEYFSETQRNKGNFPGRFSGRQFSNSRSEMNVSTLELGDSALYLCASSPGLAGVKNIQYFGAGTRLSVL.

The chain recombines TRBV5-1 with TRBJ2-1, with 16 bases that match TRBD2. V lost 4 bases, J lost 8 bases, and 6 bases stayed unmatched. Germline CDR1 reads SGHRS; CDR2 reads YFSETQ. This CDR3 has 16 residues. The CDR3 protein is CASSTGLAGGPDEQFF. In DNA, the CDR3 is TGCGCCAGCAGCACGGGACTAGCGGGGGGGCCCGATGAGCAGTTCTTC.

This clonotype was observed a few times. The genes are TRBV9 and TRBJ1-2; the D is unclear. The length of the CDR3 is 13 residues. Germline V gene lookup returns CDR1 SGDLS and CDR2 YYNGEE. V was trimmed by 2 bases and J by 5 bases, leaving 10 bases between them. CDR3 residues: CASSVTSDYGYTF. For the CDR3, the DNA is TGTGCCAGCAGCGTTACCTCAGATTATGGCTACACCTTC. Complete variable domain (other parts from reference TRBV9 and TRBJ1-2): DSGVTQTPKHLITATGQRVTLRCSPRSGDLSVYWYQQSLDQGLQFLIQYYNGEERAKGNILERFSAQQFPDLHSELNLSSLELGDSALYFCASSVTSDYGYTFGSGTRLTVV.

The CDR3 DNA reads TGTGCCAGCAGCGTAGCTGTAGGGACTAGCCTGTGGGAGCAGTTCTTC. It yields the protein CASSVAVGTSLWEQFF. The chain recombines TRBV9 with TRBJ2-1; TRBD2 agrees at 9 bases. Germline CDR1 and CDR2: SGDLS and YYNGEE. This CDR3 contains 16 residues. V lost 0 bases to trimming and J lost 10 bases; unmatched junction nucleotides: 11. Full variable domain (missing parts from reference TRBV9 and TRBJ2-1): DSGVTQTPKHLITATGQRVTLRCSPRSGDLSVYWYQQSLDQGLQFLIQYYNGEERAKGNILERFSAQQFPDLHSELNLSSLELGDSALYFCASSVAVGTSLWEQFFGPGTRLTVL.

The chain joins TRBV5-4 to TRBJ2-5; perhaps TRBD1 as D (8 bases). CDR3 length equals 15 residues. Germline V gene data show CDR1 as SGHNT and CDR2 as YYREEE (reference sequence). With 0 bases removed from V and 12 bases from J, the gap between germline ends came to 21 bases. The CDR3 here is CASSLAGGQGGSEYF. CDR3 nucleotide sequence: TGTGCCAGCAGCTTGGCCGGAGGACAGGGAGGGAGTGAGTACTTC.

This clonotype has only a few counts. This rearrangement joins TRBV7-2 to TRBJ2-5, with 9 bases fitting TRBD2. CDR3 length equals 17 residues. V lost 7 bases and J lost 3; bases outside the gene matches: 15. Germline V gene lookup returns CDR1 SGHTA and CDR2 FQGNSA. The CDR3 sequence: CASTKGGLAGFEETQYF. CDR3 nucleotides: TGTGCCAGCACCAAAGGTGGGCTAGCGGGATTCGAAGAGACCCAGTACTTC.

In DNA, the CDR3 is TGTGCCACCAGTGATTTGGGGACCTCCTACGCCCAGTACTTC. Amino acids: CATSDLGTSYAQYF. The V and J genes are TRBV24-1 and TRBJ2-5, with D perhaps assigned TRBD1 or TRBD2 (5 bases each). The CDR3 runs 14 residues. Deletions cut 0 bases from V and 9 bases from J, with 13 bases between. The germline V gene encodes CDR1 KGHDR and CDR2 SFDVKD.

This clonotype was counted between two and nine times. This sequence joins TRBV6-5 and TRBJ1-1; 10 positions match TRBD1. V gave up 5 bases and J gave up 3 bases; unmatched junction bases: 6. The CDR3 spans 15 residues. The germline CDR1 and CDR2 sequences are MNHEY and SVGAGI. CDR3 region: CASSRDRGIDTEAFF. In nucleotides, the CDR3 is TGTGCCAGCAGTCGGGACAGGGGAATAGACACTGAAGCTTTCTTT.

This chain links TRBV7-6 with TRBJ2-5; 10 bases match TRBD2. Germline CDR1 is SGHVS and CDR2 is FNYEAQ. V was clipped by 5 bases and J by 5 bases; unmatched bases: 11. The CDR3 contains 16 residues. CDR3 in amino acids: CASSPALAGSLETQYF. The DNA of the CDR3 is TGTGCCAGCAGCCCCGCACTAGCGGGGTCTTTGGAGACCCAGTACTTC.

The CDR3 region is CASRIGMNYGYTF. In nucleotides, the CDR3 is TGTGCCAGCCGGATCGGGATGAACTATGGCTACACCTTC. This chain joins TRBV2 and TRBJ1-2, with unresolved D. The CDR3 totals 13 residues. V gave up 8 bases and J gave up 2 bases, with 12 bases separating them. Per germline, CDR1 SNHLY and CDR2 FYNNEI.

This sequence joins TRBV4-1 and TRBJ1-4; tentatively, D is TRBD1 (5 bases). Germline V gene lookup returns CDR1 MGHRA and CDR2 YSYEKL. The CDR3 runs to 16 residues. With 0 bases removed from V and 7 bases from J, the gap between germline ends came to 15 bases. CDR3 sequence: CASSQDPGTSSEKLFF. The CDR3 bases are TGCGCCAGCAGCCAAGATCCCGGGACGTCTTCTGAAAAACTGTTTTTT.

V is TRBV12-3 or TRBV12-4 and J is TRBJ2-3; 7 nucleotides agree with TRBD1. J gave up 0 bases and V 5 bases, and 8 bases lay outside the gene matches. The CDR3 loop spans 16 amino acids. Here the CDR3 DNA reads TGTGCCAGCAGTGTGGGGGACAGAGCTAGCACAGATACGCAGTATTTT. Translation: CASSVGDRASTDTQYF.

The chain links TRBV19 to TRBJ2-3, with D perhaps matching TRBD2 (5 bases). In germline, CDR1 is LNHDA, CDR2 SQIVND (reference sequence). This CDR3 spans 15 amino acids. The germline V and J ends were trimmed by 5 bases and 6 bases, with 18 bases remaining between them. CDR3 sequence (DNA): TGTGCCAGTAGTGCTACTAGTGGGAGCTTGGATACGCAGTATTTT. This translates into CASSATSGSLDTQYF.

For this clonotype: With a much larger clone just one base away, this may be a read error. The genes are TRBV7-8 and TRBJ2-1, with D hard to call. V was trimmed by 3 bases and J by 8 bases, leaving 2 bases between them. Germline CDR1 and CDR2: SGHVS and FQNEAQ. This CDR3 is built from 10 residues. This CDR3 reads CASSLDEQFF. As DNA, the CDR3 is TGTGCCAGCAGCTTGGATGAGCAGTTCTTC.

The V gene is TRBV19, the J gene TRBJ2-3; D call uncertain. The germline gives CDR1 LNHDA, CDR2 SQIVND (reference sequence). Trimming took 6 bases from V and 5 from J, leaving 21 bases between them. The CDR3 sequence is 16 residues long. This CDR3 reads CASRSPTTSTIDTQYF. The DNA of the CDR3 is TGTGCCAGTAGGAGCCCTACTACTTCCACCATAGATACGCAGTATTTT.